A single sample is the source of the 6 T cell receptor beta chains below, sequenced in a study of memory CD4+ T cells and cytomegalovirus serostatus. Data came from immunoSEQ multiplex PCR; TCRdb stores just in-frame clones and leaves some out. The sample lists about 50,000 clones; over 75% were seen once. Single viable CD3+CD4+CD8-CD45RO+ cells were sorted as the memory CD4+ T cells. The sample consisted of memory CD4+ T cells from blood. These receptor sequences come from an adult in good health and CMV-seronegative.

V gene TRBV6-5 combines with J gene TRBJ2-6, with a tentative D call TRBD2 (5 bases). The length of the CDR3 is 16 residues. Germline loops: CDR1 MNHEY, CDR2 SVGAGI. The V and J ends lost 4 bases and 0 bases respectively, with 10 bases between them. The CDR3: CASSSSRDSGANVLTF. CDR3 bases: TGTGCCAGCAGTTCCTCACGGGACTCTGGGGCCAACGTCCTGACTTTC.

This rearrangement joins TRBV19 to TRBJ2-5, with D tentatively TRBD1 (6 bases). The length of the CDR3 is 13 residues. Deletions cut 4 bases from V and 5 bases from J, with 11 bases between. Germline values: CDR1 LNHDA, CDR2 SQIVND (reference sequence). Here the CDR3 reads CASSTNRAETQYF. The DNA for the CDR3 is TGTGCCAGTAGTACAAACAGGGCGGAGACCCAGTACTTC.

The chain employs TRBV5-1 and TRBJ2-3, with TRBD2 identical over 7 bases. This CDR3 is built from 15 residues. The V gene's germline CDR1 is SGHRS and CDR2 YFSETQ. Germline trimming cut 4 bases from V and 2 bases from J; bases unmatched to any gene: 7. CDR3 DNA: TGCGCCAGCAGCATGCGGGGGACCGACACAGATACGCAGTATTTT. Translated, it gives CASSMRGTDTDTQYF.

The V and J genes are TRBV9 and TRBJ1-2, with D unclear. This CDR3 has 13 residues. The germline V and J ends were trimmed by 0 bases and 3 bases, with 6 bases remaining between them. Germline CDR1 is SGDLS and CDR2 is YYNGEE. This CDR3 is CASSVAGDYGYTF. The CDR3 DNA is TGTGCCAGCAGCGTAGCTGGGGACTATGGCTACACCTTC. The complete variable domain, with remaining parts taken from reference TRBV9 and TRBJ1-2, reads DSGVTQTPKHLITATGQRVTLRCSPRSGDLSVYWYQQSLDQGLQFLIQYYNGEERAKGNILERFSAQQFPDLHSELNLSSLELGDSALYFCASSVAGDYGYTFGSGTRLTVV.

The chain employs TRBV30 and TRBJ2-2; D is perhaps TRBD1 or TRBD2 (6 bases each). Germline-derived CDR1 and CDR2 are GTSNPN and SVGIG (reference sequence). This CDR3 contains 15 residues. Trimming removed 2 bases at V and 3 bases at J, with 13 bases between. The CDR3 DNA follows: TGTGCCTGGAGTTTCCGAGGGGGGTACACCGGGGAGCTGTTTTTT. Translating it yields CAWSFRGGYTGELFF.

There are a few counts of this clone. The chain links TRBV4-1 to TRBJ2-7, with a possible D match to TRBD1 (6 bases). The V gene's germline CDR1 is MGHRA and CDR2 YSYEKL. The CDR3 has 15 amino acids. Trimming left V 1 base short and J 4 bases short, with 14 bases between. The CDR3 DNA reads TGCGCCAGCAGCCAAGTTACAGGGAAGGGGTACGAGCAGTACTTC. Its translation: CASSQVTGKGYEQYF.